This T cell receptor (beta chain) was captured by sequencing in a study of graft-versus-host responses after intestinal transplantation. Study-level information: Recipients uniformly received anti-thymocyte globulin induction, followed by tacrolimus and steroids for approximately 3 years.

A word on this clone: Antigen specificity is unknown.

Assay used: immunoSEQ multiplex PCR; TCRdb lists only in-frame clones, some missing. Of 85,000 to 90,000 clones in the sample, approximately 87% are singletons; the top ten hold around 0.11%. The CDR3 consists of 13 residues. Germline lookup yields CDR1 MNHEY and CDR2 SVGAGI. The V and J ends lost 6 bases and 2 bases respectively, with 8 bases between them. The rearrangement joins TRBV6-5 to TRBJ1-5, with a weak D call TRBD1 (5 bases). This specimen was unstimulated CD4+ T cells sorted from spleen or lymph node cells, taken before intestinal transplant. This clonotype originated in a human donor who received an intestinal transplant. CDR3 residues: CASSSTGNQPQHF. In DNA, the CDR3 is TGTGCCAGCAGCTCGACAGGCAATCAGCCCCAGCATTTT.